The clone carrying this T cell receptor beta chain has only a few counts. The antigen is undetermined. The time point was: week 47, end of study. A single vaccine dose contained 300 ug of mutant IDH1 20-mer peptide, and topical imiquimod was used with it. Eight vaccinations reached patients in weeks 1, 3, 5, 7, 11, 15, 19 and 23. This entry comes from a study of a mutant IDH1 vaccine in newly diagnosed glioma. On the study more broadly: Treated patients had a mean age of roughly 39 years and an approximately 62% male, about 40% female split.

Deletions cut 1 base from V and 5 bases from J, with 11 bases between. The CDR3 covers 14 residues. From germline, CDR1 is LNHDA and CDR2 SQIVND (reference sequence). Repertoires were generated with immunoSEQ multiplex PCR, while TCRdb's copy carries only in-frame clones and drops some. The data contain under 45,000 clones, 65% to 90% of them singletons. This clonotype originated in a man between 18 and 29 years old with glioma. Some clones in this sample may be carry-over from other donors' samples. V is TRBV19 and J is TRBJ1-1; a weak D match, TRBD1 (6 bases). The material sequenced was PBMCs, taken from a glioma patient whose treatment included an IDH1 peptide vaccine. The CDR3 nucleotides read TGTGCCAGTAGTATAGGGGGGGCGCGTACTGAAGCTTTCTTT. As protein: CASSIGGARTEAFF.